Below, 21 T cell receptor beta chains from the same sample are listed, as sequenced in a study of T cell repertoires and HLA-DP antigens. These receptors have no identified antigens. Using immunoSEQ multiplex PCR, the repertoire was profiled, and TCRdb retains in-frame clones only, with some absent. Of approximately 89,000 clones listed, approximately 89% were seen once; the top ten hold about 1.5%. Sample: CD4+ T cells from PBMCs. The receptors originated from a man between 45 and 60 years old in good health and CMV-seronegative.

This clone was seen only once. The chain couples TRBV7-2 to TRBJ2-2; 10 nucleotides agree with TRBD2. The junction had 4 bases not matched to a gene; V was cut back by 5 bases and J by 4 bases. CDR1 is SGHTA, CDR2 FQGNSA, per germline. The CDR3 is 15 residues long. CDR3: CASSPSGGGTGELFF. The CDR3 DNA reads TGTGCCAGCAGCCCTAGCGGGGGCGGCACCGGGGAGCTGTTTTTT.

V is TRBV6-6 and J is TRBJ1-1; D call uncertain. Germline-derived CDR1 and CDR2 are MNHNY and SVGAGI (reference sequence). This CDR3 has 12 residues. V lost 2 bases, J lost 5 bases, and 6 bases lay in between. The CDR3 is CASSYGETEAFF. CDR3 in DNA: TGTGCCAGCAGTTACGGGGAAACTGAAGCTTTCTTT.

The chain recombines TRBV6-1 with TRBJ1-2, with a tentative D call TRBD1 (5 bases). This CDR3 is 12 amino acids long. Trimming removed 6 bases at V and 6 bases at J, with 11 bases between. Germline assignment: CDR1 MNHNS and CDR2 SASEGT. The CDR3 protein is CASRQGSHGYTF. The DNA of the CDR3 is TGTGCCAGCAGGCAGGGCTCCCATGGCTACACCTTC.

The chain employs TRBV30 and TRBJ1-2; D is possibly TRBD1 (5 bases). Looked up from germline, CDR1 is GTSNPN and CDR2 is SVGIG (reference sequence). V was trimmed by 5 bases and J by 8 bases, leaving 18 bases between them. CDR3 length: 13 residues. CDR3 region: CAWAEAAGGGYTF. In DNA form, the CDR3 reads TGTGCCTGGGCGGAGGCTGCTGGGGGAGGCTACACCTTC.

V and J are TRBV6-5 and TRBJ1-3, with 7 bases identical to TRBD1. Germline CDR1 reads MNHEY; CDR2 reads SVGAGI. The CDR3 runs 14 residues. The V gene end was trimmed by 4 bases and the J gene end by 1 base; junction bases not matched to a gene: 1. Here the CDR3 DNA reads TGTGCCAGCAGTTCGACAGGGTCTGGAAACACCATATATTTT. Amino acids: CASSSTGSGNTIYF.

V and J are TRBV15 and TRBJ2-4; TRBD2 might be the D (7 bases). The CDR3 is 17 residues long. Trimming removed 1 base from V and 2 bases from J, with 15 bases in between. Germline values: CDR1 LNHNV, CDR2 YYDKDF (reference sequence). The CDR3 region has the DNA TGTGCCACCAGCAGAGGGGAGGGGGGGAAAACCAAAAACATTCAGTACTTC. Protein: CATSRGEGGKTKNIQYF.

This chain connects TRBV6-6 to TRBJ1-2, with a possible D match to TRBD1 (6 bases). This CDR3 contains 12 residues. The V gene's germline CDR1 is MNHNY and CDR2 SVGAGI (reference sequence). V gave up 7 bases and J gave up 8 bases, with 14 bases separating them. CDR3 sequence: CASKGGGNGYTF. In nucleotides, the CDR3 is TGTGCCAGCAAAGGGGGGGGAAACGGCTACACCTTC.

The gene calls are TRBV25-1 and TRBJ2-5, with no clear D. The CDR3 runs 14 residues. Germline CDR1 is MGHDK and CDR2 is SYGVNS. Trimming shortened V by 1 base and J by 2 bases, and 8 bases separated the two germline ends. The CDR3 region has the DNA TGTGCCAGCAGTGAATGGACGGTGCAAGAGACCCAGTACTTC. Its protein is CASSEWTVQETQYF. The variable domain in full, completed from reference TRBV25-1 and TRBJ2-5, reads EADIYQTPRYLVIGTGKKITLECSQTMGHDKMYWYQQDPGMELHLIHYSYGVNSTEKGDLSSESTVSRIRTEHFPLTLESARPSHTSQYLCASSEWTVQETQYFGPGTRLLVL.

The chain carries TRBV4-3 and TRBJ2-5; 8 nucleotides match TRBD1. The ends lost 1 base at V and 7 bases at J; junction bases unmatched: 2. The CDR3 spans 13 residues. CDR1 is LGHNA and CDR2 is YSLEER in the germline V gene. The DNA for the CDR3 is TGCGCCAGCAGCCAAGGCGGACAGGGGACCCAGTACTTC. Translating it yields CASSQGGQGTQYF.

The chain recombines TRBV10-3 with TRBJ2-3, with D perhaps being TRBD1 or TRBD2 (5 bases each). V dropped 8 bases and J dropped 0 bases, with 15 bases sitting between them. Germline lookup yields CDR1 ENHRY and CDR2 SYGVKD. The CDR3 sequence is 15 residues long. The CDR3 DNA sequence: TGTGCCATCGGAGACGGGGCAGGGAGCACAGATACGCAGTATTTT. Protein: CAIGDGAGSTDTQYF.

The DNA of the CDR3 is TGTGCCAGCAGCCAACCCAGGACGTCAAGCACAGATACGCAGTATTTT. Its protein product is CASSQPRTSSTDTQYF. The V gene is TRBV14, the J gene TRBJ2-3; D remains ambiguous. Trimming shortened V by 2 bases and J by 0 bases, and 12 bases separated the two germline ends. Germline V lookup: CDR1 SGHDN, CDR2 FVKESK. The CDR3 has 16 amino acids. Combining the CDR3 with reference TRBV14 and TRBJ2-3 gives the whole variable domain EAGVTQFPSHSVIEKGQTVTLRCDPISGHDNLYWYRRVMGKEIKFLLHFVKESKQDESGMPNNRFLAERTGGTYSTLKVQPAELEDSGVYFCASSQPRTSSTDTQYFGPGTRLTVL.

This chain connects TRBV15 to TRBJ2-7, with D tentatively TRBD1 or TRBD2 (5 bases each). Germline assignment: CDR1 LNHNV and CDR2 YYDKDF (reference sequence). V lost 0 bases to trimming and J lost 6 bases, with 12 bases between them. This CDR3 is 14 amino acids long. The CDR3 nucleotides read TGTGCCACCAGCAGAGAGATCGCCGGGGCCGAGCAGTACTTC. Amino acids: CATSREIAGAEQYF. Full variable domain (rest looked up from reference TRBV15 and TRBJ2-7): DAMVIQNPRYQVTQFGKPVTLSCSQTLNHNVMYWYQQKSSQAPKLLFHYYDKDFNNEADTPDNFQSRRPNTSFCFLDIRSPGLGDTAMYLCATSREIAGAEQYFGPGTRLTVT.

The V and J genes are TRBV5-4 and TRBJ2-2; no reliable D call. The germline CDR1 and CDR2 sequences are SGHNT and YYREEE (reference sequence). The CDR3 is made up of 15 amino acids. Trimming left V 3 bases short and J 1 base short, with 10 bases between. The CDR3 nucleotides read TGTGCCAGCAGCTCGGACGGGCGGAACACCGGGGAGCTGTTTTTT. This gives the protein CASSSDGRNTGELFF.

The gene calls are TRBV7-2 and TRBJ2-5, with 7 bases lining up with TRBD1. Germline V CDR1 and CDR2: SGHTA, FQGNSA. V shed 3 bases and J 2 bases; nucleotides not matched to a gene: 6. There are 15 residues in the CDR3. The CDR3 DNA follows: TGTGCCAGCAGCTTCCCGGACAGGCTGCAAGAGACCCAGTACTTC. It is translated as CASSFPDRLQETQYF.

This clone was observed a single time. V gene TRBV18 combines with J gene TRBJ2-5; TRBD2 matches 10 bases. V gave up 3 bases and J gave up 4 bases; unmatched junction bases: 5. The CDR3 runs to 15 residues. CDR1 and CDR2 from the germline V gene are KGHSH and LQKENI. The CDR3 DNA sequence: TGTGCCAGCTCACCCAGCGGGGGGGGAACAGAGACCCAGTACTTC. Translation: CASSPSGGGTETQYF.

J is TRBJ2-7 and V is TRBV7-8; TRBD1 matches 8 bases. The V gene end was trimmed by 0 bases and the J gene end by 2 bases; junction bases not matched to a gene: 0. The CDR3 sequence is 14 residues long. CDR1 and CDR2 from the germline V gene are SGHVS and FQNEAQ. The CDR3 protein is CASSLAGQAYEQYF. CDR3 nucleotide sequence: TGTGCCAGCAGCTTAGCGGGACAGGCCTACGAGCAGTACTTC.

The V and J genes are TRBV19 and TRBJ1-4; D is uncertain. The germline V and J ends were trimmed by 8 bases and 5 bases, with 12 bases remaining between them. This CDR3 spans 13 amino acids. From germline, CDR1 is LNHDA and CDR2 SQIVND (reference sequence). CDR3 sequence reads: CASSERRNEKLFF. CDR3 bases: TGTGCCAGTTCTGAGAGGAGAAATGAAAAACTGTTTTTT.

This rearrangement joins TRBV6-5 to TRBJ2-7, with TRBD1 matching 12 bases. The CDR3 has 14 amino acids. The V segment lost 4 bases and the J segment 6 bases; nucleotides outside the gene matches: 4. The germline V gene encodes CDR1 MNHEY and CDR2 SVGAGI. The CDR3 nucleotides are TGTGCCAGCAGTTTGGGGACAGGGGGCGGCGAGCAGTACTTC. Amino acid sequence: CASSLGTGGGEQYF.

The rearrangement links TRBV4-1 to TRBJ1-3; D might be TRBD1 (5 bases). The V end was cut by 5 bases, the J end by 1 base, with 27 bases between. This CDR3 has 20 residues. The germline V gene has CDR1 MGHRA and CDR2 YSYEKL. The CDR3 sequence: CASSRGGALEKLGSGNTIYF. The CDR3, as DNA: TGCGCCAGCAGCAGAGGAGGGGCATTGGAAAAGTTGGGTTCTGGAAACACCATATATTTT.

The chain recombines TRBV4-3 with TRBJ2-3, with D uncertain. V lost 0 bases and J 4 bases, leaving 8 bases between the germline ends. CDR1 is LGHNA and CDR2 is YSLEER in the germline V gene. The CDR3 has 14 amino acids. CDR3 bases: TGCGCCAGCAGCCAAGACGGCGCCCCAGATACGCAGTATTTT. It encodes CASSQDGAPDTQYF.

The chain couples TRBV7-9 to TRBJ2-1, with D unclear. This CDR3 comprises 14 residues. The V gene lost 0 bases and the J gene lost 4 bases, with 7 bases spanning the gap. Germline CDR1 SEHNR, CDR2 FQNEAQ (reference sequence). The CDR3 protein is CASSLAGHYNEQFF. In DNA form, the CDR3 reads TGTGCCAGCAGCTTAGCCGGTCATTACAATGAGCAGTTCTTC.